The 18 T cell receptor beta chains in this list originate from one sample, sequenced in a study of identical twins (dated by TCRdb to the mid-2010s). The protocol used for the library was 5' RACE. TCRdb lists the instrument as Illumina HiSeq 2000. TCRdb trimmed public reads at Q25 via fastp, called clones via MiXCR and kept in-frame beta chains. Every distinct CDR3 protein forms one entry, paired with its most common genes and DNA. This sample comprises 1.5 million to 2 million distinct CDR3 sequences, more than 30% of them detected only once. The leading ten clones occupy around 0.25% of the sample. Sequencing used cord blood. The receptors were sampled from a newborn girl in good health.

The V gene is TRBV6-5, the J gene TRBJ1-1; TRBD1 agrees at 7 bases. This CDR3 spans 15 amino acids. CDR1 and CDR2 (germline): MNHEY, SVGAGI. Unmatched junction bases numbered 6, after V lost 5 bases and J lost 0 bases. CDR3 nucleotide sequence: TGTGCCAGCAGTCCAGACAGGGTAATGAACACTGAAGCTTTCTTT. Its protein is CASSPDRVMNTEAFF.

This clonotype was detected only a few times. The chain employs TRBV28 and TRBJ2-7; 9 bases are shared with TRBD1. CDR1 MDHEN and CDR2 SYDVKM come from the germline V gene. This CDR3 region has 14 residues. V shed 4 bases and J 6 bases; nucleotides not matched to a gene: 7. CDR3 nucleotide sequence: TGTGCCAGCAGTTACGAGGGGACAGGGTTCGAGCAGTACTTC. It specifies CASSYEGTGFEQYF.

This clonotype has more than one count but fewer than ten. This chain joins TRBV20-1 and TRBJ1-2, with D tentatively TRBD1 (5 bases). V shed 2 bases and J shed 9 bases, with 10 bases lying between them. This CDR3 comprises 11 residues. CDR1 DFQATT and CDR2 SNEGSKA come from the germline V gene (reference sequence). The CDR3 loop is CSARLGASYTF. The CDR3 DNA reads TGCAGTGCTAGATTAGGGGCAAGCTACACCTTC.

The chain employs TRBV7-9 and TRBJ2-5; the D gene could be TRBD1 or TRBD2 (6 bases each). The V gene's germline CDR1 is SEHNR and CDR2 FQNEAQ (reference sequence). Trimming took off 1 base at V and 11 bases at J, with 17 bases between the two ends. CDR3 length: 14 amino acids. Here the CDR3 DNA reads TGTGCCAGCAGCTTAGGAGGGGGGAACAATGAGCAGTACTTC. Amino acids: CASSLGGGNNEQYF.

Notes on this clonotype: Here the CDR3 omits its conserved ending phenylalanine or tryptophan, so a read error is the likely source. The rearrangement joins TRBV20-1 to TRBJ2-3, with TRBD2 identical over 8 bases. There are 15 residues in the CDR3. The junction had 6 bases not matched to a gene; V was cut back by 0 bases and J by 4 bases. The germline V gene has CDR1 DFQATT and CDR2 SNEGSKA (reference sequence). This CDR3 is CSARDGAGDPDTQYL. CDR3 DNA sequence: TGCAGTGCTAGAGATGGAGCGGGAGACCCAGATACGCAGTATTTG.

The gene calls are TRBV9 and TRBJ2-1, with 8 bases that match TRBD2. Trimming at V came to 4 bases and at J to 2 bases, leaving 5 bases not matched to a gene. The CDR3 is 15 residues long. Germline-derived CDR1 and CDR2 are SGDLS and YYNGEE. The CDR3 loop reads CASSSGSRTYNEQFF. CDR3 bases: TGTGCCAGCAGCAGCGGGAGTAGAACCTACAATGAGCAGTTCTTC.

The CDR3 DNA reads as TGCGCCAGCAGCCAAGCTATGACAGAGACCCAGTACTTC. Its protein is CASSQAMTETQYF. The J gene is TRBJ2-7, the V gene TRBV4-1, with unresolved D. TRBJ2-5 matches the DNA end more closely, so the J call is doubtful. CDR3 length: 13 residues. The V gene's germline CDR1 is MGHRA and CDR2 YSYEKL.

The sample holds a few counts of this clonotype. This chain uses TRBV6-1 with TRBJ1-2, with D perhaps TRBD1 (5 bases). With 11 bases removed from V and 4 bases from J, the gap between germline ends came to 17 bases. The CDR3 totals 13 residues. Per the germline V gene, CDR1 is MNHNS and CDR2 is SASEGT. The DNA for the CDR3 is TGTGCCGTGGCAGTGGGGCCGGGCTATGGCTACACCTTC. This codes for CAVAVGPGYGYTF.

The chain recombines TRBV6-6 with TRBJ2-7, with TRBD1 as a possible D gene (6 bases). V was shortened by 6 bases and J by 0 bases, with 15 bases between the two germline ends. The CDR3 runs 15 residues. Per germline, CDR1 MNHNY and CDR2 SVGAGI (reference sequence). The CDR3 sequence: CASRNRAVGSYEQYF. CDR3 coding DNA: TGTGCCAGCAGGAACAGGGCAGTGGGCTCCTACGAGCAGTACTTC.

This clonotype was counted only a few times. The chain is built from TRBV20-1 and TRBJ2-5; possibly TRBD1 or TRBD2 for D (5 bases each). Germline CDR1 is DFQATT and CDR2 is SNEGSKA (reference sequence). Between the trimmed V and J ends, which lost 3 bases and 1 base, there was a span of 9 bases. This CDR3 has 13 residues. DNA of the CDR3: TGCAGTGCTAGGGGGGAATTCCAAGAGACCCAGTACTTC. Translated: CSARGEFQETQYF.

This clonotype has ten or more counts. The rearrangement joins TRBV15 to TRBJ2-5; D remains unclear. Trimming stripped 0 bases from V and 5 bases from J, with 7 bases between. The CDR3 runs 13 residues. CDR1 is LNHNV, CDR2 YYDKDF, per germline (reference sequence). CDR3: CATSRDHKETQYF. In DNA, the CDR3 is TGTGCCACCAGCAGAGATCATAAGGAGACCCAGTACTTC.

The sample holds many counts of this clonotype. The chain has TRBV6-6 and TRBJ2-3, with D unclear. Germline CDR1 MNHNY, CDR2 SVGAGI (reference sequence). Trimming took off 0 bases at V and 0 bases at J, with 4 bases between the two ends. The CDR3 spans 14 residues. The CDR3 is CASSYSTSTDTQYF. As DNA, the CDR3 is TGTGCCAGCAGTTACTCGACTAGCACAGATACGCAGTATTTT.

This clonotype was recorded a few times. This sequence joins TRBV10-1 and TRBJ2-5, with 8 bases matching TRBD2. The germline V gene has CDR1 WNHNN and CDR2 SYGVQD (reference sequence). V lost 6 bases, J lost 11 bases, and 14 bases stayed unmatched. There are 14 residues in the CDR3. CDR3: CASSEGLVGNEQYF. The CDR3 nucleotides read TGCGCCAGCAGCGAGGGACTAGTAGGAAATGAGCAGTACTTC.

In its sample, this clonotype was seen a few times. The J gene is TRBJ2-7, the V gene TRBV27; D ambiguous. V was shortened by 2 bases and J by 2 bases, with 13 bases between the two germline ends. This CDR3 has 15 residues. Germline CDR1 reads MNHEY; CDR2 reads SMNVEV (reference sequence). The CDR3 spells CASSLTGLDPYEQYF. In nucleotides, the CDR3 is TGTGCCAGCAGTTTAACCGGCCTAGATCCCTACGAGCAGTACTTC.

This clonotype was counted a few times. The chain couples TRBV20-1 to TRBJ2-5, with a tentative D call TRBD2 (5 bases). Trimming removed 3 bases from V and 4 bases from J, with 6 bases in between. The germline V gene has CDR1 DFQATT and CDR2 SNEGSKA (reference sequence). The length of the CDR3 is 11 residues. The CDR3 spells CSASGIETQYF. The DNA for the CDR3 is TGCAGTGCTAGCGGGATAGAGACCCAGTACTTC.

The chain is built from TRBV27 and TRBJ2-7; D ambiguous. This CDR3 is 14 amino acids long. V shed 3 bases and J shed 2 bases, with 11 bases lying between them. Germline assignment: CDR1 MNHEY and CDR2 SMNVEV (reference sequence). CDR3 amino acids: CASSFGQRAYEQYF. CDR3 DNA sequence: TGTGCCAGCAGTTTTGGCCAGAGAGCCTACGAGCAGTACTTC.

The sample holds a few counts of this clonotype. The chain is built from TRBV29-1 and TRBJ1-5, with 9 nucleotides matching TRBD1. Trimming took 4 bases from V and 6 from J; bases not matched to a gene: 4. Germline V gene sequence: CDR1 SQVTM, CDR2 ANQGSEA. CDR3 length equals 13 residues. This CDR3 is CSVVKDRGQPQHF. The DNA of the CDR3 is TGCAGCGTTGTAAAGGACAGGGGTCAGCCCCAGCATTTT.

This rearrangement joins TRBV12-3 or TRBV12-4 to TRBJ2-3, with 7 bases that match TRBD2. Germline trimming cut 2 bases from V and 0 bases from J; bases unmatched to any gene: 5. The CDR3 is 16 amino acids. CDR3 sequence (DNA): TGTGCCAGCAGTTTATCCTATAGCGGGAGCACAGATACGCAGTATTTT. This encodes CASSLSYSGSTDTQYF.